These 24 T cell receptor beta chains originate from one sample sequenced in a study of control samples from healthy donors and cancer patients (dated by TCRdb to about 2020). Libraries were constructed by the immunoSEQ multiplex PCR assay. TCRdb obtained this table from immuneACCESS and retained in-frame rearrangements with V and J assigned. These tables miss some clones; where compared with another copy, unresolved V genes account for less than half of the shortfall, and the remainder is unexplained. In this sample the table shows fewer than 300,000 clones, almost 85% of which occur a single time. Together, the top ten hold 13% of the sample. The source material was PBMCs. The receptors were sampled from a woman aged 55-70 years with lung cancer.

The chain uses TRBV27 and TRBJ1-5, with 7 bases that match TRBD1. J was trimmed by 2 bases and V by 0 bases; bases with no gene match: 13. The CDR3 runs 19 residues. Germline CDR1 MNHEY, CDR2 SMNVEV (reference sequence). The CDR3 coding sequence is TGTGCCAGCAGTTTATCGCGGGGCCCAGGGGGAGTAGGCAATCAGCCCCAGCATTTT. It yields the protein CASSLSRGPGGVGNQPQHF.

The chain is built from TRBV5-6 and TRBJ2-5; 7 nucleotides agree with TRBD1. In germline, CDR1 is SGHDT, CDR2 YYEEEE. The CDR3 contains 15 residues. J was trimmed by 4 bases and V by 3 bases; bases with no gene match: 9. CDR3 nucleotides: TGTGCCAGCAGCTACAGGGGTTTAGGAGGAGAGACCCAGTACTTC. This encodes CASSYRGLGGETQYF.

The V gene is TRBV2, the J gene TRBJ1-6; 8 bases are shared with TRBD1. The CDR3 covers 17 residues. Germline assignment: CDR1 SNHLY and CDR2 FYNNEI. V gave up 6 bases and J gave up 9 bases; unmatched junction bases: 16. CDR3: CASSRPPGQGFGSPLHF. The CDR3 coding sequence is TGTGCCAGCAGCAGACCCCCCGGACAGGGTTTCGGTTCACCCCTCCACTTT.

The sample holds one count of this clone. This chain uses TRBV3-1 (or the pseudogene TRBV3-2) with TRBJ2-7; the match to TRBD1 covers 7 bases. The CDR3 extends over 15 amino acids. Trimming at V came to 1 base and at J to 5 bases, leaving 8 bases not matched to a gene. Germline V gene data show CDR1 as LGHDT and CDR2 as YNNKEL (reference sequence). CDR3 amino acids: CASSQVMDRFNEQYF. CDR3 in DNA: TGTGCCAGCAGCCAAGTAATGGACAGGTTCAACGAGCAGTACTTC.

V gene TRBV25-1 combines with J gene TRBJ2-2, with D perhaps matching TRBD1 or TRBD2 (6 bases each). The CDR3 runs 16 residues. V was trimmed by 7 bases and J by 1 base, leaving 16 bases between them. CDR1 is MGHDK and CDR2 is SYGVNS in the germline V gene. The CDR3 sequence is CASKGSGAQNTGELFF. The DNA of the CDR3 is TGTGCCAGCAAAGGCTCGGGGGCGCAGAACACCGGGGAGCTGTTTTTT.

The chain links TRBV13 to TRBJ2-1, with a possible D match to TRBD2 (6 bases). The CDR3 is made up of 18 amino acids. Looked up from germline, CDR1 is PRHDT and CDR2 is FYEKMQ (reference sequence). V was pared by 1 base and J by 3 bases, with 19 bases between. The CDR3 here is CASSLELGGATRYNEQFF. The CDR3 DNA reads as TGTGCCAGCAGCTTAGAGCTTGGCGGGGCTACCCGCTACAATGAGCAGTTCTTC.

J is TRBJ1-1 and V is TRBV9; no clear D gene. CDR3 length: 12 residues. The ends were cut back, 3 bases at V and 9 bases at J, with 12 bases in the middle. CDR1 is SGDLS, CDR2 YYNGEE, per germline. CDR3 sequence: CASSASGRQAFF. DNA of the CDR3: TGTGCCAGCAGCGCCTCCGGGAGGCAAGCTTTCTTT.

This chain connects TRBV10-2 to TRBJ2-7; the D gene is possibly TRBD2 (6 bases). CDR1 is WSHSY and CDR2 is SAAADI in the germline V gene. This CDR3 spans 15 amino acids. The V end lost 6 bases, the J end lost 5 bases, and 20 bases lay between the germline ends. This chain's CDR3 is CASRALSGRSDEQYF. As DNA, the CDR3 is TGCGCCAGCAGAGCACTCTCAGGGAGGTCAGACGAGCAGTACTTC.

V gene TRBV19 combines with J gene TRBJ2-1; D is tentatively TRBD1 or TRBD2 (5 bases each). The CDR3 sequence is 16 residues long. The germline CDR1 and CDR2 sequences are LNHDA and SQIVND (reference sequence). Trimming pared 3 bases from V and 4 bases from J, leaving 16 bases between. As DNA, the CDR3 is TGTGCCAGTAGTATTTCGGGGACGGCGATTTACAATGAGCAGTTCTTC. Translating gives CASSISGTAIYNEQFF.

The chain joins TRBV14 to TRBJ1-5; the match to TRBD1 covers 7 bases. J gave up 2 bases and V 3 bases, and 7 bases lay outside the gene matches. The CDR3 sequence is 16 residues long. Germline values: CDR1 SGHDN, CDR2 FVKESK. CDR3 amino acids: CASSQGQIDCNQPQHF. The CDR3 DNA follows: TGTGCCAGCAGCCAGGGACAGATAGATTGCAATCAGCCCCAGCATTTT.

The chain combines TRBV2 with TRBJ1-1; maybe TRBD1 (6 bases). The CDR3 is 14 amino acids. Germline CDR1 SNHLY, CDR2 FYNNEI. The V and J ends lost 3 bases and 3 bases respectively, with 11 bases between them. The CDR3 region is CASSDGQIHTEAFF. CDR3 in DNA: TGTGCCAGCAGTGATGGACAGATTCACACTGAAGCTTTCTTT.

The rearrangement uses TRBV29-1 and TRBJ2-3, with D possibly matching TRBD1 (5 bases). The length of the CDR3 is 12 residues. Trimming pared 3 bases from V and 4 bases from J, leaving 8 bases between. Germline V gene data show CDR1 as SQVTM and CDR2 as ANQGSEA. This CDR3 reads CSVDQGADTQYF. For the CDR3, the DNA is TGCAGCGTTGATCAAGGGGCAGATACGCAGTATTTT.

The chain is built from TRBV7-9 and TRBJ2-3; TRBD2 might be the D (5 bases). This CDR3 has 14 amino acids. Germline-derived CDR1 and CDR2 are SEHNR and FQNEAQ (reference sequence). V lost 11 bases and J lost 5, with 20 bases in between. The CDR3 region has the DNA TGTGCCGGACGTCCGGGATCCTCGGGAGATACGCAGTATTTT. This translates into CAGRPGSSGDTQYF.

The chain combines TRBV28 with TRBJ2-6; 7 bases line up with TRBD2. The germline gives CDR1 MDHEN, CDR2 SYDVKM. This CDR3 spans 16 amino acids. J lost 2 bases, V lost 6 bases, and 7 bases had no gene match. The CDR3 here is CASRDPGGTGANVLTF. The DNA for the CDR3 is TGTGCCAGCAGGGACCCCGGGGGGACTGGGGCCAACGTCCTGACTTTC.

The V call is TRBV30, the J call TRBJ1-5, with D possibly TRBD1 on 6 matching bases. The CDR3 length is 13 residues. V was pared by 2 bases and J by 3 bases, with 8 bases between. Per germline, CDR1 GTSNPN and CDR2 SVGIG (reference sequence). The CDR3 reads CAWSWDTNQPQHF. The CDR3 DNA follows: TGTGCCTGGAGTTGGGACACCAATCAGCCCCAGCATTTT.

The V call is TRBV30, the J call TRBJ1-2, with D perhaps matching TRBD1 (6 bases). Germline loops: CDR1 GTSNPN, CDR2 SVGIG (reference sequence). The CDR3 has 13 residues. The germline V and J ends were trimmed by 1 base and 5 bases, with 11 bases remaining between them. CDR3 loop: CAWSGGGWYGYTF. CDR3 sequence (DNA): TGTGCCTGGAGTGGAGGGGGGTGGTATGGCTACACCTTC.

This sequence joins TRBV5-5 and TRBJ2-3, with D uncertain. V shed 2 bases and J shed 0 bases, with 16 bases lying between them. The V gene's germline CDR1 is SGHKS and CDR2 YYEKEE (reference sequence). The CDR3 spans 17 residues. The DNA for the CDR3 is TGTGCCAGCAGCTTTGCAGCCAAGGCCTCTAGCACAGATACGCAGTATTTT. Translation: CASSFAAKASSTDTQYF.

V and J are TRBV19 and TRBJ1-2; maybe TRBD1 (5 bases). Per germline, CDR1 LNHDA and CDR2 SQIVND (reference sequence). The V end lost 4 bases, the J end lost 5 bases, and 11 bases lay between the germline ends. CDR3 length equals 13 residues. CDR3 in amino acids: CASSRGLQYGYTF. The CDR3 DNA follows: TGTGCCAGTAGTAGGGGACTCCAATATGGCTACACCTTC.

The chain carries TRBV18 and TRBJ2-2, with 14 bases aligning to TRBD2. The CDR3 runs 20 residues. The V and J ends lost 3 bases and 3 bases, in that order; junction bases with no gene match: 12. Per the germline V gene, CDR1 is KGHSH and CDR2 is LQKENI. The CDR3 spells CASSPRPRLAGGPDTGELFF. The CDR3 DNA reads as TGTGCCAGCTCACCCCGCCCCCGACTAGCGGGAGGGCCCGACACCGGGGAGCTGTTTTTT.

The genes are TRBV5-6 and TRBJ2-5, with TRBD1 matching 9 bases. Germline trimming cut 4 bases from V and 5 bases from J; bases unmatched to any gene: 12. Germline V gene lookup returns CDR1 SGHDT and CDR2 YYEEEE. The CDR3 is made up of 16 amino acids. CDR3 loop: CASSVGTGSSGETQYF. The CDR3 nucleotides read TGTGCCAGCAGCGTCGGGACAGGGTCTTCGGGCGAGACCCAGTACTTC.

The chain couples TRBV28 to TRBJ2-7; 7 nucleotides align to TRBD2. The V gene end was trimmed by 4 bases and the J gene end by 5 bases; junction bases not matched to a gene: 11. The germline V gene encodes CDR1 MDHEN and CDR2 SYDVKM. The CDR3 totals 15 residues. CDR3 sequence: CASSSGGTSSHEQYF. The DNA for the CDR3 is TGTGCCAGCAGTTCCGGGGGGACCTCTAGTCACGAGCAGTACTTC.

The V call is TRBV5-1, the J call TRBJ1-4; TRBD1 might be the D (6 bases). This CDR3 is built from 15 residues. V lost 2 bases and J lost 4, with 12 bases in between. Germline CDR1 reads SGHRS; CDR2 reads YFSETQ. CDR3 coding DNA: TGCGCCAGCAGCTTAGCAGGACAGCATAATGAAAAACTGTTTTTT. The encoded protein is CASSLAGQHNEKLFF.

This sequence joins TRBV10-3 and TRBJ2-7; no firm D call. The CDR3 has 11 residues. The germline gives CDR1 ENHRY, CDR2 SYGVKD. V was shortened by 3 bases and J by 5 bases, with 5 bases between the two germline ends. This CDR3 is CAISEKNEQYF. CDR3 sequence (DNA): TGTGCCATCAGTGAAAAGAACGAGCAGTACTTC.

This clone has only one observation. The V gene is TRBV5-4, the J gene TRBJ2-5; D not certain. Between the trimmed V and J ends, which lost 2 bases and 1 base, there was a span of 9 bases. Per germline, CDR1 SGHNT and CDR2 YYREEE (reference sequence). The CDR3 has 14 amino acids. The CDR3 loop reads CASSFYSTQETQYF. The CDR3 nucleotides are TGTGCCAGCAGCTTTTACAGTACCCAAGAGACCCAGTACTTC.